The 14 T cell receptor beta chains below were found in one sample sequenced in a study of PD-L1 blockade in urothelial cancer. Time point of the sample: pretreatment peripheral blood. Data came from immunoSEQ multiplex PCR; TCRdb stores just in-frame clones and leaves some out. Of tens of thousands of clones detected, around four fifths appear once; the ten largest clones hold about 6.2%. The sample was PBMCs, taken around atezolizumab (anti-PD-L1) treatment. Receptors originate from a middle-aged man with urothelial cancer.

CDR3 region: CASSFPGQTSQTYEQYF. The CDR3 bases are TGTGCCAGCAGTTTCCCGGGACAGACTTCGCAGACCTACGAGCAGTACTTC. This chain links TRBV27 with TRBJ2-7; TRBD1 agrees at 7 bases. Germline lookup yields CDR1 MNHEY and CDR2 SMNVEV (reference sequence). The V and J ends lost 3 bases and 2 bases, in that order; junction bases with no gene match: 13. This CDR3 contains 17 residues.

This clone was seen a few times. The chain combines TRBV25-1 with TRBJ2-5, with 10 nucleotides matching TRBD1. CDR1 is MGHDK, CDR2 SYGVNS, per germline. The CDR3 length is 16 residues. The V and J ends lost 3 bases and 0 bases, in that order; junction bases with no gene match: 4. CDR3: CASSDGTGANQETQYF. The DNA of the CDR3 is TGTGCCAGCAGTGATGGGACAGGGGCGAACCAAGAGACCCAGTACTTC.

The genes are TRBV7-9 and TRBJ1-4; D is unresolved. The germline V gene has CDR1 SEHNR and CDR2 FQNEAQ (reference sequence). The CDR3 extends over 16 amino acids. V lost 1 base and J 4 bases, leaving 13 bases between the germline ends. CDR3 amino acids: CASSLGGPTLNEKLFF. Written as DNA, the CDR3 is TGTGCCAGCAGCTTAGGAGGGCCGACCCTTAATGAAAAACTGTTTTTT.

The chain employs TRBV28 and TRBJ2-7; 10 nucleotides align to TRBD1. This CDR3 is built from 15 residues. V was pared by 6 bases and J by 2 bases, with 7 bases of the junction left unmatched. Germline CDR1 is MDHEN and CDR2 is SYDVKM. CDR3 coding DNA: TGTGCCAGCAGAGCCCCCGGGACAGGGGCCTACGAGCAGTACTTC. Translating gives CASRAPGTGAYEQYF. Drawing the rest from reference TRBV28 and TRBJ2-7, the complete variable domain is DVKVTQSSRYLVKRTGEKVFLECVQDMDHENMFWYRQDPGLGLRLIYFSYDVKMKEKGDIPEGYSVSREKKERFSLILESASTNQTSMYLCASRAPGTGAYEQYFGPGTRLTVT.

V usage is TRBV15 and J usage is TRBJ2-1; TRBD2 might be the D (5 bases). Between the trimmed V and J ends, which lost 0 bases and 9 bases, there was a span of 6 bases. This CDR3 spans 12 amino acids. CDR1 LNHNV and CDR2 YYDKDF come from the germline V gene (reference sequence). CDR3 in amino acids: CATSREEGEQFF. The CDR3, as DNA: TGTGCCACCAGCAGAGAAGAGGGTGAGCAGTTCTTC.

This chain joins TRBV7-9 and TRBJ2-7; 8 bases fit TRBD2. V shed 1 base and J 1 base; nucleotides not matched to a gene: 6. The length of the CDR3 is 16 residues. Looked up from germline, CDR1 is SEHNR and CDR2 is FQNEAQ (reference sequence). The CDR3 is CASSLVGGTRSYEQYF. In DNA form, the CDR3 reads TGTGCCAGCAGCTTAGTCGGTGGGACTAGGTCCTACGAGCAGTACTTC.

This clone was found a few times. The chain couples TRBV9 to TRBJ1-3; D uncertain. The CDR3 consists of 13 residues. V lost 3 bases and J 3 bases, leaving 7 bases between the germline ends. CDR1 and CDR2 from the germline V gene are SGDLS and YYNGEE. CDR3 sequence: CASSAALGNTIYF. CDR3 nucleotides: TGTGCCAGCAGCGCCGCACTTGGAAACACCATATATTTT.

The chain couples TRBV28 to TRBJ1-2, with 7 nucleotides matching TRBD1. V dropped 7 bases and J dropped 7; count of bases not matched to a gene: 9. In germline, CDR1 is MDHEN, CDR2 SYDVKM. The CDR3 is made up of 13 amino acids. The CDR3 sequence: CASKTGAGRGYTF. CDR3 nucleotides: TGTGCCAGCAAAACAGGGGCAGGTCGTGGCTACACCTTC.

The CDR3 loop reads CASSLGMGQGAAGELFF. CDR3 coding DNA: TGTGCCAGCAGCTTGGGAATGGGACAGGGGGCGGCCGGGGAGCTGTTTTTT. The chain links TRBV5-4 to TRBJ2-2; TRBD1 agrees at 12 bases. Germline CDR1 reads SGHNT; CDR2 reads YYREEE (reference sequence). V lost 0 bases and J lost 6; bases outside the gene matches: 6. This CDR3 contains 17 residues.

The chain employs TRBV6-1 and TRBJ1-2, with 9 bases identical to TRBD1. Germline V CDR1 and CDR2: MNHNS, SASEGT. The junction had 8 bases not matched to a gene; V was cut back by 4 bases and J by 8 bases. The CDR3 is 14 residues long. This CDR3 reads CASSATGGWEGYTF. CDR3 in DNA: TGTGCCAGCAGTGCAACAGGGGGCTGGGAAGGCTACACCTTC.

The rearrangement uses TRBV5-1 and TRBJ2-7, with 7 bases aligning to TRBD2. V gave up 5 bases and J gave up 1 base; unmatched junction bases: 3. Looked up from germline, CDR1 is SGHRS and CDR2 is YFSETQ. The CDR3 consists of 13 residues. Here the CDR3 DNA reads TGCGCCAGCAGTATGGGGGGGTCCTACGAGCAGTACTTC. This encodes CASSMGGSYEQYF. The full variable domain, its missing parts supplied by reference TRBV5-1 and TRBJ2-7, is KAGVTQTPRYLIKTRGQQVTLSCSPISGHRSVSWYQQTPGQGLQFLFEYFSETQRNKGNFPGRFSGRQFSNSRSEMNVSTLELGDSALYLCASSMGGSYEQYFGPGTRLTVT.

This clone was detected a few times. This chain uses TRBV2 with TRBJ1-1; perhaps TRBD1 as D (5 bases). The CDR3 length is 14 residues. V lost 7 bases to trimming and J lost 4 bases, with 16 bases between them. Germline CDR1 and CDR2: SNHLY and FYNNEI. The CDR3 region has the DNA TGTGCCAGCAACCTAGACGGGGGGGGCACTGAAGCTTTCTTT. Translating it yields CASNLDGGGTEAFF. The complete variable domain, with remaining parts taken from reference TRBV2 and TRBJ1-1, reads EPEVTQTPSHQVTQMGQEVILRCVPISNHLYFYWYRQILGQKVEFLVSFYNNEISEKSEIFDDQFSVERPDGSNFTLKIRSTKLEDSAMYFCASNLDGGGTEAFFGQGTRLTVV.

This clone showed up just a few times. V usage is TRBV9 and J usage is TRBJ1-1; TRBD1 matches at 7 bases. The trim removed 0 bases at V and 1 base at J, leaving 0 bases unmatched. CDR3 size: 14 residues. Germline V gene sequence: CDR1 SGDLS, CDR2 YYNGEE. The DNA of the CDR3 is TGTGCCAGCAGCGTAGGGACAGGGAACACTGAAGCTTTCTTT. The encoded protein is CASSVGTGNTEAFF.

The CDR3 sequence is CASSLPGGTTEAFF. CDR3 DNA sequence: TGCGCCAGCAGCTTACCAGGGGGCACCACTGAAGCTTTCTTT. J is TRBJ1-1 and V is TRBV5-1; 8 nucleotides line up with TRBD1. V trimming: 2 bases; J trimming: 4 bases; junction bases outside the gene matches: 4. The CDR3 is made up of 14 amino acids. Germline CDR1 is SGHRS and CDR2 is YFSETQ.